Below, one T cell receptor beta chain is given with its context. The antigen it binds to is not known. The data originate from a study of monozygotic twins with inflammatory bowel disease (dated by TCRdb to the late 2010s). For the wider study: In total, roughly 30 monozygotic twin pairs made up the full study: 19 Danish pairs, all IBD-discordant, plus nine German pairs, of which four were IBD-concordant and five were IBD-discordant. Each individual had, on average, about 151 000 unique TCRalpha sequences and 181 000 unique TCRbeta sequences available for analysis. The search for disease-associated traits relied mainly on comparing IBD patients with their genetically identical healthy co-twins within discordant pairs.

From each donor, a roughly 2.6 ml peripheral blood sample was collected into PAXgene tubes and stored at -80 degrees C. Total RNA was isolated from whole blood with the PAXgene blood miRNA kit on an automated QIAcube, without T cell sorting. Deep TCRalpha and TCRbeta repertoire profiling with unique molecular barcoding was performed on peripheral blood of monozygotic twin pairs concordant or discordant for inflammatory bowel disease. Smoking habits were recorded for all twin pairs, with individuals classified as current, former or never smokers. Receptor libraries were prepared by 5' RACE. Each TCR library was prepared from around 3,400 ng of total RNA. cDNA was synthesized with SMARTScribe reverse transcriptase in eight separate reactions per sample. During cDNA synthesis, template switching was used to introduce unique molecular identifiers that contained a 6-nucleotide sample barcode. TCRalpha and TCRbeta cDNA was amplified by two nested PCRs of 16 and 9 cycles, with bead purification after each PCR. Before amplification, the cDNA was both treated with uracil DNA-glycosylase and purified with the QIAquick PCR purification kit. The second PCR was the step at which Illumina TruSeq-compatible adapters and sample-specific barcodes were added. Library quality and concentration were assessed using TapeStation and Qubit, and about 5 ng of each library was pooled. Pooled libraries were sequenced on an Illumina HiSeq2500 single-index Rapid Run with 2 x 100 bp reads and custom sequencing primers. Per the original workflow: PCR and sequencing errors were corrected by UMI-based consensus assembly using MiGEC version 1.2.6. MiXCR version 2.1.1 was used to carry out V(D)J alignment, clonotype assembly and CDR3 extraction. To normalise gene usage, clonotype sharing and MAIT/NKT TCR abundance, the analysis used the top 1000, 10 000 and 20 000 clonotypes per sample. Diversity was computed as the inverse Simpson index with the vegan R package after downsampling to 27 000 UMIs. Paired Mann-Whitney U tests were applied to discordant twin pairs, and Benjamini-Hochberg correction was used for multiple testing. Following reprocessing of the reads by TCRdb, the data hold one row per CDR3 protein sequence and no DNA is available. TCRdb, rather than the study authors, made the V and J calls. The sample's records list a few hundred thousand distinct CDR3 sequences. The top ten hold around 2.6% of the sample.

The full study reports these points: Compared with healthy twins, IBD patients had fewer clonotypes in common with other individuals, a difference most pronounced in patients showing signs of disease activity. No difference in repertoire similarity was observed between concordant and discordant twins, possibly owing to limited statistical power. Distinction between different T cell subtypes could not be achieved in the analysis. No single strong signal or clonotype linked to IBD turned up in the results, so the idea that one exists was not supported. IBD patients had lower TCRbeta repertoire diversity, measured by the inverse Simpson index, than their healthy co-twins. Differing immunosuppressive treatments among patients may have added background noise and inter-individual variability to the repertoires.

The CDR3 sequence holds 14 residues, the cysteine and phenylalanine included. DNA was not recorded. CDR1 SNHLY and CDR2 FYNNEI were looked up in the germline V gene. The clonotype was recovered from a human donor with ulcerative colitis or Crohn's disease, or a healthy co-twin of an affected twin (not recorded which). The chain uses TRBV2 and TRBJ2-7; the D call from TCRdb, TRBD2, cannot be confirmed without DNA. The sequencing sample was made of blood. The CDR3 corresponds to CASSEGGGLYEQYF.